Sequencing of this TCR beta chain was carried out in a study of monozygotic twins with inflammatory bowel disease. Regarding the study as a whole: There were differing immunosuppressive treatments, which may have added variability to patient repertoires.

T cells were not sorted, and total RNA was isolated straight from whole blood. For this clonotype: Its antigen is unknown.

TCRdb re-called the 5' RACE reads and gives one entry per CDR3 protein, without DNA. The sample's table shows approximately 120,000 distinct CDR3 sequences. This receptor was obtained from a human donor with ulcerative colitis or Crohn's disease, or a healthy co-twin of an affected twin (not recorded which). The sample comprised blood.

The CDR3 region is CASSQVGFASGEKLFF. V usage is TRBV4-1 and J usage is TRBJ1-4. This CDR3 spans 16 amino acids. Per germline, CDR1 MGHRA and CDR2 YSYEKL.